This T cell receptor (beta chain) was found in a study of shared clonotypes between healthy human individuals. Study outcomes and limitations: Approximately 4.6% of naive CD4 clonotypes were shared across four donors. Naive subsets tended to show greater estimated richness than memory subsets.

As for this clone: The antigen is not known.

The authors split each subset's genomic DNA evenly across several immunoSEQ plates. Sequenced by immunoSEQ multiplex PCR; TCRdb stores in-frame clones only, minus some. Of 1,500,000 or so clones listed, about 98.5% were seen once; the top ten hold about 0.4%. The CDR3 length is 14 residues. The V end lost 8 bases, the J end lost 5 bases, and 16 bases lay between the germline ends. Germline assignment: CDR1 ENHRY and CDR2 SYGVKD. The sample taken for sequencing was naive CD4+ T cells sorted from blood. Sample subset: CD45RA+ positively selected. The rearrangement links TRBV10-3 to TRBJ2-1; D not resolved. The TCR comes from a man aged 30 to 45 in good health. CDR3 nucleotide sequence: TGTGCCATCGCCCCAGGCAAACCGGACAATGAGCAGTTCTTC. It translates to CAIAPGKPDNEQFF.